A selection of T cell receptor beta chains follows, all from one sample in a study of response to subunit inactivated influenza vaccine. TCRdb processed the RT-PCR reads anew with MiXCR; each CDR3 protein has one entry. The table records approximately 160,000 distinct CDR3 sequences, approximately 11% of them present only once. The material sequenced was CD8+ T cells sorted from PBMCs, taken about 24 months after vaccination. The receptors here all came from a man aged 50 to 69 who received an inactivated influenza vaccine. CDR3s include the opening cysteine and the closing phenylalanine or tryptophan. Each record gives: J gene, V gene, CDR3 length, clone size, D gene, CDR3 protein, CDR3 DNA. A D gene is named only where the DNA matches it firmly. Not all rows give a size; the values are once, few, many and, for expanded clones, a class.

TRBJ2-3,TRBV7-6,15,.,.,CASSLDILPPDTQYF,TGTGCCAGCAGCTTAGACATCCTCCCGCCAGATACGCAGTATTTT
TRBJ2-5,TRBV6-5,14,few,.,CASSFGVGAETQYF,TGTGCCAGCAGTTTCGGGGTTGGGGCGGAGACCCAGTACTTC
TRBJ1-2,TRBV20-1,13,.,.,CSARDPANYGYTF,TGCAGTGCTAGAGATCCCGCTAACTATGGCTACACCTTC
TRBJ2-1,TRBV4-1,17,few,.,CASSQVVPIVVGNEQFF,TGCGCCAGCAGCCAAGTAGTGCCTATAGTGGTCGGGAATGAGCAGTTCTTC
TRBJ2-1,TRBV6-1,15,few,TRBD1,CASSRRDSSYNEQFF,TGTGCCAGCAGTCGCCGGGACAGCAGCTACAATGAGCAGTTCTTC
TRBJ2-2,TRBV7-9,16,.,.,CASSVRDWGNTGELFF,TGTGCCAGCAGCGTAAGGGACTGGGGGAACACCGGGGAGCTGTTTTTT
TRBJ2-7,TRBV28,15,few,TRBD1,CASSPGTGNDYEQYF,TGTGCCAGCAGCCCAGGGACAGGCAACGACTACGAGCAGTACTTC
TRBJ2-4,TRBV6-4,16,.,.,CASRRRDLVTKNIQYF,TGTGCCAGCAGGCGGAGAGACTTAGTTACCAAAAACATTCAGTACTTC
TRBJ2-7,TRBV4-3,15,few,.,CASSQERASWNEQYF,TGCGCCAGCAGCCAAGAACGCGCTAGCTGGAACGAGCAGTACTTC
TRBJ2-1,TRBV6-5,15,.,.,CASSYGLAVGNEQFF,TGTGCCAGCAGTTATGGGTTAGCGGTAGGGAATGAGCAGTTCTTC
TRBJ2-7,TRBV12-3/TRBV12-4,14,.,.,CASSLAPPGWEQYF,TGTGCCAGCAGTTTAGCGCCTCCCGGGTGGGAGCAGTACTTC
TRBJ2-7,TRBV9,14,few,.,CASSVGSSSYEQYF,TGTGCCAGCAGCGTAGGGTCATCCTCCTACGAGCAGTACTTC
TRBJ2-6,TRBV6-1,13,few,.,CASTISGANVLTF,TGTGCCAGCACAATCTCTGGGGCCAACGTCCTGACTTTC
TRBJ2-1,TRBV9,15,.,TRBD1,CASSAGTGGYNEQFF,TGTGCCAGCAGCGCCGGGACAGGGGGCTACAATGAGCAGTTCTTC
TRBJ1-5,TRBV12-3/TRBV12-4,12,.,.,CASSFGSQPQHF,TGTGCCAGCAGTTTTGGGAGTCAGCCCCAGCATTTT
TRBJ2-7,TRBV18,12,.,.,CASSGLNYEQYF,TGTGCCAGCTCAGGACTGAATTACGAGCAGTACTTC
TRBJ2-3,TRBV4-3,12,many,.,CASSRGTDTQYF,TGCGCCAGCAGCCGGGGCACAGATACGCAGTATTTT
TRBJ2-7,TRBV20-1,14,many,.,CSARVFDSGYEQYF,TGCAGTGCTAGGGTTTTCGACAGCGGGTACGAGCAGTACTTC
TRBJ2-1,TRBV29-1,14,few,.,CSVEDRARDNEQFF,TGCAGCGTTGAAGATAGGGCCAGGGACAATGAGCAGTTCTTC
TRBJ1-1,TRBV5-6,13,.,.,CASSFEGRTEAFF,TGTGCCAGCAGCTTCGAGGGTAGGACTGAAGCTTTCTTT
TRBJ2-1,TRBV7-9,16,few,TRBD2,CASSLRTSGLYNEQFF,TGTGCCAGCAGTTTAAGGACTAGCGGACTCTACAATGAGCAGTTCTTC
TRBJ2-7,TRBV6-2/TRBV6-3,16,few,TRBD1,CASSSIWTGEHYEQYF,TGTGCCAGCAGTTCAATTTGGACAGGGGAACACTACGAGCAGTACTTC
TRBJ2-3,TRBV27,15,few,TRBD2,CASSPGTMGVNTQYF,TGTGCCAGCAGCCCTGGGACTATGGGAGTAAATACGCAGTATTTT
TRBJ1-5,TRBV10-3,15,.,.,CAISDGQLSNQPQHF,TGTGCCATCAGTGATGGGCAGCTAAGCAATCAGCCCCAGCATTTT
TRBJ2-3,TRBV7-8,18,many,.,CASSLVVVGETLTDTQYF,TGTGCCAGCAGCTTAGTCGTGGTAGGGGAGACCCTTACAGATACGCAGTATTTT
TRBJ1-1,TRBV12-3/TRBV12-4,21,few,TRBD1,CASSFRQGFWSESPRRTEAFF,TGTGCCAGCAGTTTCAGACAGGGGTTTTGGTCAGAGTCACCGCGTCGGACTGAAGCTTTCTTT
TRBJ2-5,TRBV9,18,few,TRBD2,CASSPFGASGSFAETQYF,TGTGCCAGCAGCCCGTTCGGGGCTAGCGGGAGTTTTGCCGAGACCCAGTACTTC
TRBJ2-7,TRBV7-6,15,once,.,CASSWGDTPNYEQYF,TGTGCCAGCAGCTGGGGAGACACGCCAAACTACGAGCAGTACTTC
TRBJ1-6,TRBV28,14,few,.,CASSLSSYNSPLHF,TGTGCCAGCAGCCTTAGCTCCTATAATTCACCCCTCCACTTT
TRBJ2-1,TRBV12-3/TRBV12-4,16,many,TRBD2,CASSPLLAGAGNEQFF,TGTGCCAGCAGTCCGTTACTAGCGGGAGCGGGGAATGAGCAGTTCTTC
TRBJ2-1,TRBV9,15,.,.,CASSVAGVDYNEQFF,TGTGCCAGCAGCGTAGCAGGGGTTGACTACAATGAGCAGTTCTTC
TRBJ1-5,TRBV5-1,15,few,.,CASSLEAGLNQPQHF,TGCGCCAGCAGCTTGGAGGCAGGACTTAATCAGCCCCAGCATTTT
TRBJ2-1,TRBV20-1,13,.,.,CSAVASSYNEQFF,TGCAGTGCCGTAGCGTCCTCCTACAATGAGCAGTTCTTC
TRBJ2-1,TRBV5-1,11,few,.,CASNERNEQFF,TGCGCCAGCAATGAGAGGAATGAGCAGTTCTTC
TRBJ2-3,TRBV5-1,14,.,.,CASSLVSGHEAQYF,TGCGCCAGCAGCTTGGTTTCGGGACACGAGGCGCAGTATTTT
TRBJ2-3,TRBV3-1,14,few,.,CASSQVALRTIMYF,TGTGCCAGCAGCCAAGTGGCTCTTAGGACTATTATGTATTTT
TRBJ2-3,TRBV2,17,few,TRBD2,CASTYVPSGISTDTQYF,TGTGCCAGCACCTATGTGCCTAGCGGGATTTCCACAGATACGCAGTATTTT
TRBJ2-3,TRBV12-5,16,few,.,CASGWAGGESTDTQYF,TGTGCTAGTGGTTGGGCTGGCGGGGAAAGCACAGATACGCAGTATTTT
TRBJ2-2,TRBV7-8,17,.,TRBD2,CASSLAGLAGYTGELFF,TGTGCCAGCAGCTTAGCTGGACTAGCGGGGTACACCGGGGAGCTGTTTTTT
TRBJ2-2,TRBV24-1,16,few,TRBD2,CATRGLAGSNTGELFF,TGTGCCACCCGGGGACTAGCGGGCTCGAACACCGGGGAGCTGTTTTTT
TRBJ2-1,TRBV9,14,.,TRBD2,CASQPGGPYNEQFF,TGTGCCTCACAACCGGGAGGGCCCTACAATGAGCAGTTCTTC
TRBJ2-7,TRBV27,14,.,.,CASSLSLGSNEQYF,TGTGCCAGCAGTTTATCGCTCGGGAGCAACGAGCAGTACTTC